The present T cell receptor (beta chain) was sequenced within a study of T-cell memory formation after mild COVID-19. TCRdb ran MiXCR on the 5' RACE reads and lists one entry per CDR3 protein. Among around 250,000 distinct CDR3 sequences listed, 15% were seen once. This CDR3 has 17 amino acids. V lost 6 bases and J lost 0; bases outside the gene matches: 10. Germline lookup yields CDR1 DFQATT and CDR2 SNEGSKA (reference sequence). The rearrangement joins TRBV20-1 to TRBJ2-6; 8 bases align to TRBD2. The source material was PBMCs or a T cell subset sorted from them (not recorded which). This receptor was identified in an adult woman who had mild COVID-19 (a few samples of this study predate the infection). Cell type and time point are not known. The CDR3 coding sequence is TGCAGTGCCGGGACTAGGACACCTGGCTCTGGGGCCAACGTCCTGACTTTC. Encoded protein: CSAGTRTPGSGANVLTF.